This T cell receptor beta chain was captured by sequencing in a study of cytomegalovirus exposure and HLA in healthy donors. CDR3 length equals 12 residues. Germline values: CDR1 MDHEN, CDR2 SYDVKM. Trimming removed 7 bases from V and 2 bases from J, with 9 bases in between. PCR involved 60 Vbeta and 13 Jbeta primers. Repertoires were generated with immunoSEQ multiplex PCR, while TCRdb's copy carries only in-frame clones and drops some. The sample has about 140,000 clones; approximately 77% are singletons. Whole-study results and caveats: Later on, an analysis found that several of the most significant clusters appeared to be linked to common viral pathogens, which included parvovirus B19.

Comments on this clone: The antigen is not known.

This clonotype was obtained from a woman aged 45-59 years in good health and CMV-seronegative. The sample was PBMCs. This chain connects TRBV28 to TRBJ2-7, with D perhaps matching TRBD1 (6 bases). The CDR3 region is CASTGVAYEQYF. In DNA form, the CDR3 reads TGTGCCAGCACAGGGGTGGCCTACGAGCAGTACTTC.